The 18 T cell receptor beta chains below all came from one sample that was sequenced in a study of tumor-infiltrating lymphocytes in oesophageal squamous cell carcinoma. MiXCR was run by TCRdb on the PCR reads, yielding one entry per CDR3 protein. The repertoire holds around 13,000 distinct CDR3 sequences, 50% to 65% seen once, with 32% in the top ten. The sequenced sample consisted of esophageal tumor tissue. These receptors all stem from a female donor with esophageal squamous cell carcinoma.

This clonotype was recorded once. The rearrangement joins TRBV6-1 to TRBJ2-3; D could derive from TRBD1 or TRBD2 (5 bases each). Trimming shortened V by 7 bases and J by 2 bases, and 13 bases separated the two germline ends. The germline CDR1 and CDR2 sequences are MNHNS and SASEGT. The CDR3 runs to 14 residues. The CDR3 loop is CASMSLGTTDTQYF. In DNA, the CDR3 is TGTGCCAGCATGAGTCTAGGGACCACAGATACGCAGTATTTT.

This clonotype is termed medium-sized. This could be a read error, since a much larger clone is one nucleotide away. The V gene is TRBV7-9, the J gene TRBJ2-7, with D unresolved. The germline CDR1 and CDR2 sequences are SEHNR and FQNEAQ (reference sequence). The CDR3 is made up of 16 amino acids. The V gene lost 5 bases and the J gene lost 7 bases, with 24 bases spanning the gap. The CDR3 loop is CASSRLGQLTYNEQYF. In nucleotides, the CDR3 is TGTGCCAGCAGCCGCCTAGGGCAGCTGACCTACAATGAGCAGTACTTC.

This clonotype was counted only a few times. The chain's CDR3 is CASSRALLGRQETQYF. The CDR3 DNA is TGTGCCAGCAGCCGAGCACTATTAGGCCGCCAAGAGACCCAGTACTTC. The J gene is TRBJ2-5, the V gene TRBV7-2; D uncertain. V dropped 5 bases and J dropped 1 base, with 17 bases sitting between them. CDR1 SGHTA and CDR2 FQGNSA come from the germline V gene. This CDR3 is 16 amino acids long.

This clonotype qualifies as medium-sized. The rearrangement links TRBV7-9 to TRBJ1-2; 8 nucleotides line up with TRBD1. The CDR3 is made up of 16 amino acids. J was trimmed by 1 base and V by 1 base; bases with no gene match: 5. Germline CDR1 reads SEHNR; CDR2 reads FQNEAQ (reference sequence). CDR3 region: CASSLGTGTFNYGYTF. CDR3 nucleotides: TGTGCCAGCAGCTTAGGGACAGGGACTTTTAACTATGGCTACACCTTC.

J is TRBJ2-5 and V is TRBV7-2; 10 bases agree with TRBD2. Germline CDR1 is SGHTA and CDR2 is FQGNSA. This CDR3 is 14 amino acids long. J lost 5 bases, V lost 2 bases, and 2 bases had no gene match. Here the CDR3 reads CASSLTSGEETQYF. In DNA form, the CDR3 reads TGTGCCAGCAGCTTAACTAGCGGGGAGGAGACCCAGTACTTC.

The chain couples TRBV7-3 to TRBJ2-1; D gene uncertain. CDR1 and CDR2 from the germline V gene are SGHTA and FQGTGA. With 5 bases removed from V and 3 bases from J, the gap between germline ends came to 11 bases. The CDR3 consists of 14 residues. In DNA form, the CDR3 reads TGTGCCAGCAGCGTAGGTGCTGGCTACAATGAGCAGTTCTTC. It is translated as CASSVGAGYNEQFF.

The chain joins TRBV27 to TRBJ2-5, with TRBD1 identical over 7 bases. The better agreement between TRBJ2-1 and the DNA end casts doubt on the J call. Germline V CDR1 and CDR2: MNHEY, SMNVEV (reference sequence). The CDR3 totals 11 residues. CDR3: CASRGGVEQFF. The DNA of the CDR3 is TGTGCCAGCAGAGGGGGCGTGGAGCAGTTCTTC.

DNA of the CDR3: TGTGCCAGCAGCTCAGTAGGGGGCAGAGAGACCCAGTACTTC. Translating gives CASSSVGGRETQYF. The chain has TRBV7-8 and TRBJ2-5, with TRBD1 matching over 7 bases. With V trimmed by 4 bases and J by 4 bases, 6 bases remained unmatched. This CDR3 contains 14 residues. Germline V CDR1 and CDR2: SGHVS, FQNEAQ.

The V and J genes are TRBV7-2 and TRBJ1-1; TRBD2 might be the D (6 bases). The better agreement between TRBJ2-1 and the DNA end casts doubt on the J call. The CDR3 runs to 14 residues. Looked up from germline, CDR1 is SGHTA and CDR2 is FQGNSA. CDR3 nucleotide sequence: TGTGCCAGCAGCTTATCACGACCAGCGGGTGAGCAGTTCTTC. Amino acids: CASSLSRPAGEQFF.

Comment on this clonotype: The junction shows a germline mismatch at one end, possibly a read error. The V call is TRBV11-2, the J call TRBJ2-7; possible D gene TRBD1, 6 bases. Germline V lookup: CDR1 SGHAT, CDR2 FQNNGV. CDR3 length: 12 amino acids. CDR3 in DNA: TGTGCCAGCAGCCTGGACAGCTATACGCAGTACTTT. Amino acids: CASSLDSYTQYF. Looking up the rest from reference TRBV11-2 and TRBJ2-7 gives the full variable domain: EAGVAQSPRYKIIEKRQSVAFWCNPISGHATLYWYQQILGQGPKLLIQFQNNGVVDDSQLPKDRFSAERLKGVDSTLKIQPAKLEDSAVYLCASSLDSYTQYFGPGTRLTVT.

This clonotype appeared a single time. Lacking the conserved final phenylalanine or tryptophan, this CDR3 likely reflects a read error. Because the CDR3's place on the DNA is in doubt, the DNA is left out and the CDR3 is given as listed by TCRdb. V gene TRBV7-2 combines with J gene TRBJ2-7; TRBD2 is taken as the D call from the table, unchecked against the DNA. Counting both end residues, the CDR3 totals 16 amino acids. The germline V gene has CDR1 SGHTA and CDR2 FQGNSA. The CDR3 spells CASTLAAGANEQYFGN.

This clonotype has just a few counts. This chain uses TRBV7-6 with TRBJ2-1; no clear D. Trimming left V 1 base short and J 0 bases short, with 7 bases between. CDR1 is SGHVS and CDR2 is FNYEAQ in the germline V gene. The CDR3 covers 15 residues. The CDR3 coding sequence is TGTGCCAGCAGCTTAGTATCCAGCTCCTACAATGAGCAGTTCTTC. Translated: CASSLVSSSYNEQFF.

The rearrangement joins TRBV12-3 or TRBV12-4 to TRBJ2-1; 7 nucleotides agree with TRBD1. V lost 3 bases to trimming and J lost 0 bases; unmatched junction nucleotides: 2. The CDR3 covers 15 residues. CDR3 nucleotide sequence: TGTGCCAGCAGTTTGGGACAGAGCTCCTACAATGAGCAGTTCTTC. This gives the protein CASSLGQSSYNEQFF.

This sequence joins TRBV7-2 and TRBJ2-3; D gene unclear. Germline V CDR1 and CDR2: SGHTA, FQGNSA. The CDR3 loop spans 12 amino acids. With 3 bases removed from V and 6 bases from J, the gap between germline ends came to 7 bases. The CDR3 region is CASSFMRDTQYF. In nucleotides, the CDR3 is TGTGCCAGCAGCTTCATGAGGGATACGCAGTATTTT.

The rearrangement joins TRBV7-3 to TRBJ2-5; 8 bases match TRBD1. The assigned J gene may be wrong: the sequence end matches TRBJ2-1 better. Germline CDR1 SGHTA, CDR2 FQGTGA. CDR3 length equals 13 residues. CDR3 nucleotide sequence: TGTGCCAGCAGCTCCGGGACAGGTCTTGAGCAGTTCTTC. This translates into CASSSGTGLEQFF.

CDR3 DNA: TGTGCCAGTGCTTGGGGACGGGGCAACCAAGAGACCCAGTACTTC. Amino acids: CASAWGRGNQETQYF. The chain uses TRBV6-2 or TRBV6-3 and TRBJ2-7, with D perhaps assigned TRBD1 or TRBD2 (5 bases each). The better agreement between TRBJ2-5 and the DNA end casts doubt on the J call. CDR3 size: 15 residues. Germline values: CDR1 MNHEY, CDR2 SVGEGT.

The J gene is TRBJ1-2, the V gene TRBV6-1, with TRBD1 matching 9 bases. Germline lookup yields CDR1 MNHNS and CDR2 SASEGT. This CDR3 has 17 residues. Trimming removed 7 bases from V and 4 bases from J; junction bases left unmatched: 16. The CDR3 is CASKQWDRVVSPYGYTF. In DNA, the CDR3 is TGTGCCAGCAAGCAATGGGACAGGGTAGTATCCCCCTATGGCTACACCTTC.

The chain links TRBV7-6 to TRBJ2-1; D is perhaps TRBD2 (6 bases). The V end lost 0 bases, the J end lost 10 bases, and 13 bases lay between the germline ends. CDR1 is SGHVS and CDR2 is FNYEAQ in the germline V gene. This CDR3 spans 14 amino acids. The CDR3 DNA reads as TGTGCCAGCAGCTTAGCGGGGACTTTCTACGAGCAGTTCTTC. Protein sequence: CASSLAGTFYEQFF.